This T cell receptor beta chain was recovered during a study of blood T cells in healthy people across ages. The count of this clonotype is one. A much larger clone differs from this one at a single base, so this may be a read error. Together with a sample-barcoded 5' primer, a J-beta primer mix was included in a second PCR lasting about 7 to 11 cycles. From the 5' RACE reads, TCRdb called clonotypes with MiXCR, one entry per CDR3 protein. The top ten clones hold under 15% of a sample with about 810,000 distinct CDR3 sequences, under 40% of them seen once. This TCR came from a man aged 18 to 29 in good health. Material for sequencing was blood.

The CDR3 bases are TGTGCCAGCAGCGCACAGGCAGGGACAGATACGCAGTATTTT. Its translation: CASSAQAGTDTQYF. The genes are TRBV7-2 and TRBJ2-3; maybe TRBD1 (5 bases). Germline CDR1 SGHTA, CDR2 FQGNSA. The CDR3 spans 14 residues. The V and J ends lost 5 bases and 3 bases respectively, with 12 bases between them.